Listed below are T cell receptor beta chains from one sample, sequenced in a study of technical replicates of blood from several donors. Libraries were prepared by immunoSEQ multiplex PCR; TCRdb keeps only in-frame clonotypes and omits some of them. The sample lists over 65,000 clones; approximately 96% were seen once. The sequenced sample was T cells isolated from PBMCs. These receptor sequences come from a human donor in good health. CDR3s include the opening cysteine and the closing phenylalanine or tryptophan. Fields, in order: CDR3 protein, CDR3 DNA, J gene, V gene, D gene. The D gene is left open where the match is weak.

CASSPPGTSGRLGTDTQYF	TGTGCCAGCAGCCCACCTGGGACTAGCGGGAGATTAGGCACAGATACGCAGTATTTT	TRBJ2-3	TRBV28	TRBD2
CASSLTSGRARVSNEQFF	TGTGCCAGCAGTTTAACTAGCGGGAGGGCCAGGGTATCTAATGAGCAGTTCTTC	TRBJ2-1	TRBV27	TRBD2
CASSLLAGETQYF	TGTGCCAGCAGCTTACTAGCGGGAGAGACCCAGTACTTC	TRBJ2-5	TRBV11-2	TRBD2
CASSLGDSPLTF	TGCGCCAGCAGCTTGGGGGACTCGCCTTTGACTTTC	TRBJ2-6	TRBV5-1	.
CASRSPGGSEAFF	TGTGCCAGCAGAAGCCCAGGGGGCTCTGAAGCTTTCTTT	TRBJ1-1	TRBV2	TRBD1
CASSMVDRKKGRSYNEQFF	TGTGCCAGTAGTATGGTGGACAGGAAAAAAGGTCGCTCCTACAATGAGCAGTTCTTC	TRBJ2-1	TRBV19	TRBD1
CASSLSGATDTQYF	TGTGCCAGCAGTCTTAGCGGGGCCACAGATACGCAGTATTTT	TRBJ2-3	TRBV2	TRBD2
CAISGLADNNEQFF	TGTGCCATCAGTGGACTAGCGGACAACAATGAGCAGTTCTTC	TRBJ2-1	TRBV10-3	TRBD2
CASSLTRGNSQAFF	TGTGCCAGCAGCTTAACGCGGGGGAACAGTCAAGCTTTCTTT	TRBJ1-1	TRBV7-8	.
CASSLGQALGDNEQFF	TGTGCCAGCAGCCTGGGACAGGCCCTAGGGGACAATGAGCAGTTCTTC	TRBJ2-1	TRBV5-4	TRBD1
CAISEGTVNQPQHF	TGTGCCATCAGTGAAGGGACAGTAAATCAGCCCCAGCATTTT	TRBJ1-5	TRBV10-3	TRBD1
CASEQSPRPHYSYTF	TGTGCCAGTGAACAATCCCCGCGGCCCCACTATAGCTACACCTTC	TRBJ1-2	TRBV6-1	.
CASSLEPSSEAFF	TGCGCCAGCAGCTTGGAACCTAGCTCTGAAGCTTTCTTT	TRBJ1-1	TRBV5-1	.
CASSSPGLAGGTYNEQFF	TGTGCCAGCAGTTCCCCGGGACTAGCGGGAGGAACCTACAATGAGCAGTTCTTC	TRBJ2-1	TRBV28	TRBD2
CASTREGELGYNEQFF	TGTGCCAGCACGCGGGAGGGGGAACTCGGGTACAATGAGCAGTTCTTC	TRBJ2-1	TRBV9	TRBD2
CASSPGQGYEQYF	TGTGCCAGCAGCCCGGGACAGGGATACGAGCAGTACTTC	TRBJ2-7	TRBV7-2	TRBD1
CASSLAGMTSANYEQYF	TGCGCCAGCAGCTTGGCCGGAATGACTAGCGCTAACTACGAGCAGTACTTC	TRBJ2-7	TRBV5-1	TRBD2
CASSLDPASSYGYTF	TGTGCCAGCAGCTTAGACCCAGCGTCTTCCTATGGCTACACCTTC	TRBJ1-2	TRBV13	.
CASSRVSPERPGELFF	TGTGCCAGCAGCCGAGTTAGTCCGGAGAGACCCGGGGAGCTGTTTTTT	TRBJ2-2	TRBV7-9	.
CASSIELAGGENTGELFF	TGTGCCAGCAGCATAGAACTAGCGGGGGGGGAGAACACCGGGGAGCTGTTTTTT	TRBJ2-2	TRBV5-4	TRBD2
CASSLEGGPDYTF	TGTGCCAGCAGCTTAGAAGGTGGTCCAGACTACACATTT	TRBJ1-1	TRBV7-9	.
CASTNGGSSYEQYF	TGTGCCAGCACCAACGGGGGGAGCTCCTACGAGCAGTACTTC	TRBJ2-7	TRBV6-6	TRBD2
CASSSPGGAPYEQYF	TGCGCCAGCAGCTCCCCGGGAGGGGCCCCCTACGAGCAGTACTTC	TRBJ2-7	TRBV5-1	TRBD2
CASSFASSYNEQFF	TGTGCCAGCAGCTTTGCCAGCTCCTACAATGAGCAGTTCTTC	TRBJ2-1	TRBV11-3	.
CASSLAGQGRQPQHF	TGTGCCAGCAGCTTGGCAGGCCAGGGAAGGCAGCCCCAGCATTTT	TRBJ1-5	TRBV5-8	.
CASSLGQGTSTQYF	TGTGCCAGCAGCTTGGGGCAGGGTACCTCGACCCAGTACTTC	TRBJ2-5	TRBV5-6	.